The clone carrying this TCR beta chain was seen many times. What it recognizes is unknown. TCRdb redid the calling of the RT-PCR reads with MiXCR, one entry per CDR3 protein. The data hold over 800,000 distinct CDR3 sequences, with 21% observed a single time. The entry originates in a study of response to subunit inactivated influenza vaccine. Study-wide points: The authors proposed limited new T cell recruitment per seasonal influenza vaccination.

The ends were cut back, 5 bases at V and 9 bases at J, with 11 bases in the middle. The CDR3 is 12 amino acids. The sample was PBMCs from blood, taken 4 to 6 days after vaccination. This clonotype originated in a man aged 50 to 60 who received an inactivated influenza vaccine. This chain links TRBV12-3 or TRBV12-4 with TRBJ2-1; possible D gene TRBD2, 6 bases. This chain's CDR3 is CASSPAGREQFF. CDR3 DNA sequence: TGTGCCAGCAGTCCTGCGGGACGTGAGCAGTTCTTC.